The 12 T cell receptor beta chains below all came from one sample that was sequenced in a study of T cells expressing NK-cell markers. Each CDR3 protein gets one entry in TCRdb, which reprocessed the 5' RACE reads and gives no DNA. The sample holds 500,000 or so distinct CDR3 sequences. Sequencing was performed on blood T cells: a sorted CD56 or NKG2C T cell subset, CD4+ or CD8+ T cells, or bulk PBMC T cells (not recorded which). Receptor source: a man aged 18 to 35 in good health.

The rearrangement uses TRBV12-3 or TRBV12-4 and TRBJ1-2; TCRdb's D call, TRBD1, is unchecked because there is no DNA. There are 15 residues in the CDR3. CDR3 region: CASSLAGGASKGYTF.

The CDR3 loop reads CASSVGAYDYGYTF. V gene TRBV25-1 combines with J gene TRBJ1-2; as DNA is missing, the TRBD1 call by TCRdb cannot be tested. CDR1 and CDR2 from the germline V gene are MGHDK and SYGVNS. This CDR3 spans 14 amino acids.

This rearrangement joins TRBV9 to TRBJ1-1; TCRdb outputs TRBD1, but without DNA this stays unchecked. The germline gives CDR1 SGDLS, CDR2 YYNGEE. The CDR3 totals 15 residues. This CDR3 is CASSVEPKGDTEAFF.

This rearrangement joins TRBV12-3 or TRBV12-4 to TRBJ2-2; TCRdb lists TRBD1, though no DNA is available to test this call. This CDR3 spans 16 amino acids. This chain's CDR3 is CASSLRDPGVTGELFF.

The chain uses TRBV3-1 and TRBJ1-3; the TCRdb call, TRBD1, lacks DNA for checking. There are 17 residues in the CDR3. CDR1 and CDR2 (germline): LGHDT, YNNKEL (reference sequence). CDR3 loop: CASSQLPGTGRRNTIYF.

The chain couples TRBV3-1 to TRBJ2-1; TCRdb calls TRBD2, which cannot be checked without DNA. Germline-derived CDR1 and CDR2 are LGHDT and YNNKEL (reference sequence). The CDR3 loop spans 16 amino acids. The chain's CDR3 is CASSLTTRSSYNEQFF.

The J gene is TRBJ1-2, the V gene TRBV25-1; TCRdb returns TRBD1, unconfirmable since there is no DNA. Germline assignment: CDR1 MGHDK and CDR2 SYGVNS. The CDR3 loop spans 16 amino acids. The CDR3 loop reads CASSDSQTGGVYGYTF.

The V call is TRBV6-5, the J call TRBJ1-3. This CDR3 spans 14 amino acids. Per the germline V gene, CDR1 is MNHEY and CDR2 is SVGAGI. CDR3 sequence reads: CASSYSGFGNTIYF.

The chain has TRBV19 and TRBJ1-1. There are 15 residues in the CDR3. The germline V gene has CDR1 LNHDA and CDR2 SQIVND (reference sequence). The CDR3 sequence is CASSIALQGNTEAFF.

The V gene is TRBV6-1, the J gene TRBJ2-5. Germline-derived CDR1 and CDR2 are MNHNS and SASEGT. The CDR3 runs to 14 residues. CDR3: CASRVGGPQETQYF.

V usage is TRBV6-5 and J usage is TRBJ1-5; the TRBD1 assignment by TCRdb is unverifiable without DNA. The V gene's germline CDR1 is MNHEY and CDR2 SVGAGI. The CDR3 has 15 residues. The CDR3: CASSYPRGLYEPQHF.

The V and J genes are TRBV12-3 or TRBV12-4 and TRBJ2-2; with no DNA, the TCRdb D assignment of TRBD2 cannot be verified. The CDR3 is 17 residues long. CDR3 residues: CASSPPAALGYTGELFF.